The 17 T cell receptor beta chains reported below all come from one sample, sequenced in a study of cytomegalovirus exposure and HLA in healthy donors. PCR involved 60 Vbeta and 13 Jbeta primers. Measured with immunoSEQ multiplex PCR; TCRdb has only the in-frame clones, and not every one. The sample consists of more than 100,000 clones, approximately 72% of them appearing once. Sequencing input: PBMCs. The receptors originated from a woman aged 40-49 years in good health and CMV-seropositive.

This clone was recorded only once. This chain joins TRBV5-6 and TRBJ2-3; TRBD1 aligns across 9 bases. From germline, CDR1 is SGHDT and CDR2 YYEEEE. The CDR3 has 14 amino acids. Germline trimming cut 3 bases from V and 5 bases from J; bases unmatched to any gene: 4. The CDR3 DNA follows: TGTGCCAGCAGCTCTACAGGGGGCGGAGATACGCAGTATTTT. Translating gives CASSSTGGGDTQYF.

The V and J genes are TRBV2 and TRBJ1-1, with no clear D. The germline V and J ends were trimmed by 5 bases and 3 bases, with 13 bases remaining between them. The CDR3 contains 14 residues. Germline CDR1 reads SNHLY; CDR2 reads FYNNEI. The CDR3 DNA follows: TGTGCCAGCAGTTGGAAACAGATGGACACTGAAGCTTTCTTT. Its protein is CASSWKQMDTEAFF.

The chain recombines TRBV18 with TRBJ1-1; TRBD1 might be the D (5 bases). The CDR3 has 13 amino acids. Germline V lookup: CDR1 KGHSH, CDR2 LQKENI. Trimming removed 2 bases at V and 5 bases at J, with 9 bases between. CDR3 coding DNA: TGTGCCAGCTCACCAATCGGGGGGACTGAAGCTTTCTTT. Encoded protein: CASSPIGGTEAFF.

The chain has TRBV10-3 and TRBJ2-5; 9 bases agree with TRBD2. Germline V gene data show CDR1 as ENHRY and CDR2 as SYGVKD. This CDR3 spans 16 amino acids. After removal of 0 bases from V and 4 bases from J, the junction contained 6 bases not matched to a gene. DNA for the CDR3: TGTGCCATCAGTGAGTCTCGTCTAGCGGGGTTAGAGACCCAGTACTTC. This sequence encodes CAISESRLAGLETQYF.

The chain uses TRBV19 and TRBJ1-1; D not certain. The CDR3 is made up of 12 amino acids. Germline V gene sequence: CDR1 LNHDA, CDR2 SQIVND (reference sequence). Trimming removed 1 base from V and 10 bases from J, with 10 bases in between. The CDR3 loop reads CASSIGAGVAFF. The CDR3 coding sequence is TGTGCCAGTAGTATAGGGGCGGGTGTAGCTTTCTTT.

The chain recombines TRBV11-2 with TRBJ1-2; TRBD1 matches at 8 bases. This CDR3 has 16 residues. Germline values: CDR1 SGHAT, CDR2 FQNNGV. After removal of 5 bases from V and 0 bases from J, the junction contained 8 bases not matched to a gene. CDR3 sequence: CASSPLRDRTNYGYTF. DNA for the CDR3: TGTGCCAGCAGCCCCCTCCGGGACAGGACTAACTATGGCTACACCTTC.

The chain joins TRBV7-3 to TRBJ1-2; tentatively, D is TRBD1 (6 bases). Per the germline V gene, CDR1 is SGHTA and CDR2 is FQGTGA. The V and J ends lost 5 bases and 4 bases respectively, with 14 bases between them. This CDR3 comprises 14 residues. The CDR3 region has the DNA TGTGCCAGCAGCCGCGACAGGACAGCCTATGGCTACACCTTC. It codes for CASSRDRTAYGYTF.

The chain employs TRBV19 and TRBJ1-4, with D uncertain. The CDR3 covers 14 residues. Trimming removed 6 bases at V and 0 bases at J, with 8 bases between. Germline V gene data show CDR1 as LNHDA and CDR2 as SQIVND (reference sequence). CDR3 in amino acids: CASRADATNEKLFF. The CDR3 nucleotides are TGTGCCAGTAGAGCTGATGCAACTAATGAAAAACTGTTTTTT.

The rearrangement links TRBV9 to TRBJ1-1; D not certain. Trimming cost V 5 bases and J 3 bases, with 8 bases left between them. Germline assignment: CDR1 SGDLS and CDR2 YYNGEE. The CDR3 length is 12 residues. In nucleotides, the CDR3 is TGTGCCAGCAGTAGGAGTGACACTGAAGCTTTCTTT. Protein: CASSRSDTEAFF.

The CDR3 sequence is CASSEDRDIEKLFF. The CDR3, as DNA: TGTGCCAGCAGCGAGGACAGGGATATAGAAAAACTGTTTTTT. The chain has TRBV11-2 and TRBJ1-4; 8 bases line up with TRBD1. The CDR3 spans 14 residues. The germline V gene has CDR1 SGHAT and CDR2 FQNNGV. The V gene end was trimmed by 5 bases and the J gene end by 8 bases; junction bases not matched to a gene: 7. The whole variable domain, remainder taken from reference TRBV11-2 and TRBJ1-4, is EAGVAQSPRYKIIEKRQSVAFWCNPISGHATLYWYQQILGQGPKLLIQFQNNGVVDDSQLPKDRFSAERLKGVDSTLKIQPAKLEDSAVYLCASSEDRDIEKLFFGSGTQLSVL.

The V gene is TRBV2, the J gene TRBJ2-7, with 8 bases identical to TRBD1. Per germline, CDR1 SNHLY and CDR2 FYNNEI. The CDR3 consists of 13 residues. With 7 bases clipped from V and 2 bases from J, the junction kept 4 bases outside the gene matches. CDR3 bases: TGTGCCAGCACCGGGACAGGAGCCTACGAGCAGTACTTC. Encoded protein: CASTGTGAYEQYF.

The CDR3 is CASSRATSGVYNEQFF. DNA of the CDR3: TGCGCCAGCAGTCGCGCGACTAGCGGGGTATACAATGAGCAGTTCTTC. The gene calls are TRBV5-1 and TRBJ2-1; 11 bases fit TRBD2. Germline CDR1 is SGHRS and CDR2 is YFSETQ. V lost 5 bases to trimming and J lost 4 bases; unmatched junction nucleotides: 8. CDR3 length: 16 amino acids.

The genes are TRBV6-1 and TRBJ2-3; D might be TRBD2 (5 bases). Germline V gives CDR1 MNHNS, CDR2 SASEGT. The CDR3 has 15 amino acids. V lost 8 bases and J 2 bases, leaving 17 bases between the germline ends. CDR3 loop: CASGPDVLDTDTQYF. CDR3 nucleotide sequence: TGTGCCAGCGGCCCGGACGTACTAGACACAGATACGCAGTATTTT.

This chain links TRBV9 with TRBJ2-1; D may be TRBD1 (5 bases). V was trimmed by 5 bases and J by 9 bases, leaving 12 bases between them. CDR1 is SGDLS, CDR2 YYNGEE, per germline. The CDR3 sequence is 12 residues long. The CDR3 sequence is CASSDQGGEQFF. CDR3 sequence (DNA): TGTGCCAGCAGTGACCAGGGCGGTGAGCAGTTCTTC.

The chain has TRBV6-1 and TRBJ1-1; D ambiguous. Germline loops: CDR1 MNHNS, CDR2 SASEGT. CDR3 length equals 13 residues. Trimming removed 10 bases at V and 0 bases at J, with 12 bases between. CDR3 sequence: CATNTQVNTEAFF. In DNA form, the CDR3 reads TGTGCCACAAACACCCAGGTGAACACTGAAGCTTTCTTT.

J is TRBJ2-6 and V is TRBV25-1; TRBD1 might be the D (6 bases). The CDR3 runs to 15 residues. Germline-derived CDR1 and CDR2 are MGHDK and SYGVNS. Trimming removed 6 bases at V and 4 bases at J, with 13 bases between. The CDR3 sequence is CASSLTGMGANVLTF. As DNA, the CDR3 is TGTGCCAGCAGCCTAACAGGGATGGGGGCCAACGTCCTGACTTTC. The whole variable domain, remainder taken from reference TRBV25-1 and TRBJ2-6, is EADIYQTPRYLVIGTGKKITLECSQTMGHDKMYWYQQDPGMELHLIHYSYGVNSTEKGDLSSESTVSRIRTEHFPLTLESARPSHTSQYLCASSLTGMGANVLTFGAGSRLTVL.

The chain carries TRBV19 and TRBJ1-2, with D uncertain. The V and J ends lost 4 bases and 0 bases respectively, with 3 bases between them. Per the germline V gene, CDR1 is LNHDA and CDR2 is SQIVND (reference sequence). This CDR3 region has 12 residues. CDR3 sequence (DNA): TGTGCCAGTAGTACTCCTAACTATGGCTACACCTTC. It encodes CASSTPNYGYTF.